Listed below are T cell receptor beta chains from one sample, sequenced in a study of PD-1 blockade in classical Hodgkin lymphoma. Method: immunoSEQ multiplex PCR; TCRdb's copy keeps in-frame clones and lacks some. The table lists roughly 19,000 clones, approximately 88% of them singletons. The material was peripheral blood mononuclear cells (PBMCs), obtained at baseline. All receptors derive from a human donor with classical Hodgkin lymphoma. CDR3s include the opening cysteine and the closing phenylalanine or tryptophan. D genes are given only for firm matches. Clone size is not always given. Where it is, it says once, few, many or a class for expanded clones.

CDR3	DNA	V	D	J	size
CASKPMEGPPYNEQFF	TGTGCCAGTAAACCGATGGAGGGGCCCCCCTACAATGAGCAGTTCTTC	TRBV7-9	-	TRBJ2-1	-
CASSPRTAETQYF	TGTGCCAGCAGCCCTCGGACAGCAGAGACCCAGTACTTC	TRBV9	-	TRBJ2-5	-
CASSLESLGGQRTDTQYF	TGTGCCAGCAGCTTAGAGTCGTTGGGGGGGCAGCGCACAGATACGCAGTATTTT	TRBV13	-	TRBJ2-3	-
CASSSGQGILDGYTF	TGTGCCAGCAGCTCCGGACAGGGGATATTGGATGGCTACACCTTC	TRBV7-2	TRBD1	TRBJ1-2	once
CASSDLQGAGAFF	TGTGCCAGCAGTGATCTCCAGGGGGCGGGAGCTTTCTTT	TRBV6-1	TRBD1	TRBJ1-1	once
CASSQDRGAYNEQFF	TGTGCCAGCAGTCAGGACAGGGGGGCTTACAATGAGCAGTTCTTC	TRBV6-1	TRBD1	TRBJ2-1	-
CASSFFGNSYEQYF	TGTGCCAGCAGTTTTTTTGGGAACTCCTACGAGCAGTACTTC	TRBV28	-	TRBJ2-7	large
CASSPDNNRDLAYF	TGTGCCAGTAGTCCCGATAATAACAGGGACCTCGCCTACTTC	TRBV19	-	TRBJ2-7	-
CASSISGANVLTF	TGTGCCAGCAGCATCTCTGGGGCCAACGTCCTGACTTTC	TRBV7-9	-	TRBJ2-6	-
CASKPRTDYGYTF	TGTGCCAGCAAGCCCAGGACAGACTATGGCTACACCTTC	TRBV2	-	TRBJ1-2	-
CASSRSDRGGYGYTF	TGTGCCAGTAGTAGGTCCGACAGGGGCGGGTATGGCTACACCTTC	TRBV19	TRBD1	TRBJ1-2	-
CASSQAGRGGVDEQYF	TGTGCCAGCAGCCAAGCAGGGAGGGGCGGGGTGGACGAGCAGTACTTC	TRBV4-2	TRBD2	TRBJ2-7	-
CASGLALKDRASGNTIYF	TGTGCTAGTGGTTTGGCTTTAAAGGACAGAGCCTCTGGAAACACCATATATTTT	TRBV12-5	-	TRBJ1-3	once
CASSQTVRDEQYF	TGTGCCAGCAGCCAAACGGTCCGGGACGAGCAGTACTTC	TRBV7-6	-	TRBJ2-7	-
CASSLNQRETQYF	TGTGCCAGCAGCTTAAATCAAAGAGAGACCCAGTACTTC	TRBV11-3	-	TRBJ2-5	few
CAWSPSLPRDRVYNEQFF	TGTGCCTGGAGTCCCAGTCTCCCCCGGGACAGGGTCTACAATGAGCAGTTCTTC	TRBV30	TRBD1	TRBJ2-1	-
CASSMGFGPYNEQFF	TGTGCCAGTAGTATGGGGTTTGGGCCTTACAATGAGCAGTTCTTC	TRBV19	-	TRBJ2-1	-
CASSVSGNADTQYF	TGTGCCAGCAGCGTTAGCGGGAACGCAGATACGCAGTATTTT	TRBV9	TRBD2	TRBJ2-3	-
CASKRGGADTQYF	TGTGCCAGCAAGCGGGGGGGCGCAGATACGCAGTATTTT	TRBV6-6	TRBD2	TRBJ2-3	-
CASSLILSQPQHF	TGTGCCAGCAGCTTGATTCTCAGTCAGCCCCAGCATTTT	TRBV5-8	-	TRBJ1-5	once
CASSTSGAYEQYF	TGTGCCAGCAGTACAAGCGGGGCCTACGAGCAGTACTTC	TRBV6-1	TRBD2	TRBJ2-7	-
CASSSIRPVGQADGGPEKLFF	TGTGCCAGCAGCTCGATCCGCCCCGTCGGACAGGCCGATGGAGGGCCGGAAAAACTGTTTTTT	TRBV13	TRBD1	TRBJ1-4	-
CASSLERGVGNEQFF	TGTGCCAGCAGTTTGGAGCGGGGGGTAGGTAATGAGCAGTTCTTC	TRBV27	TRBD2	TRBJ2-1	-
CAISESEGASNSPLHF	TGTGCCATCAGTGAGTCGGAGGGGGCGAGTAATTCACCCCTCCACTTT	TRBV10-3	TRBD1	TRBJ1-6	medium-sized
CASSLWAGGLGNQPQHF	TGTGCCAGCAGTTTATGGGCAGGGGGCCTGGGCAATCAGCCCCAGCATTTT	TRBV27	TRBD1	TRBJ1-5	few
CATEGGHANPLHF	TGTGCCACCGAGGGAGGACACGCCAATCCCCTCCACTTT	TRBV19	-	TRBJ1-6	-
CASSLVGTGNTEAFF	TGTGCCAGCAGCCTAGTGGGGACAGGGAACACTGAAGCTTTCTTT	TRBV11-2	TRBD1	TRBJ1-1	-
CARGCNQPQHF	TGTGCCAGAGGGTGTAATCAGCCCCAGCATTTT	TRBV19	-	TRBJ1-5	-
CARIGQYF	TGTGCCCGTATAGGGCAGTACTTC	TRBV27	-	TRBJ2-7	few
CASSLGQRWEVTF	TGCGCCAGCAGCTTGGGTCAGCGGTGGGAGGTGACCTTC	TRBV5-1	-	TRBJ1-2	few
CASQTGGGIGELFF	TGTGCCAGTCAGACAGGGGGTGGAATCGGGGAGCTGTTTTTT	TRBV11-3	TRBD1	TRBJ2-2	once
CASSARTGYEQYF	TGTGCCAGTAGTGCCAGGACAGGCTACGAGCAGTACTTC	TRBV19	TRBD1	TRBJ2-7	-